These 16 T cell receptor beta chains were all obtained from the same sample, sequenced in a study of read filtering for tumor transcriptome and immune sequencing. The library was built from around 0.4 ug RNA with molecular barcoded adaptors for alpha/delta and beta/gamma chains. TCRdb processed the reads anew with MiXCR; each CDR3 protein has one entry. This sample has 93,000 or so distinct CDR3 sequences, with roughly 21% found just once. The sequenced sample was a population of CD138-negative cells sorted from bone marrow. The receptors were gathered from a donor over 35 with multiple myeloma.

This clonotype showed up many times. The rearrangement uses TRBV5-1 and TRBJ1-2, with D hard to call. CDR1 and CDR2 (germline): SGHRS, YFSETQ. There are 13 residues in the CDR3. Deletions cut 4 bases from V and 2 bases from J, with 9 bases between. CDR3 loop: CASSPDSNYGYTF. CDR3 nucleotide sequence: TGCGCCAGCAGCCCAGACTCAAACTATGGCTACACCTTC.

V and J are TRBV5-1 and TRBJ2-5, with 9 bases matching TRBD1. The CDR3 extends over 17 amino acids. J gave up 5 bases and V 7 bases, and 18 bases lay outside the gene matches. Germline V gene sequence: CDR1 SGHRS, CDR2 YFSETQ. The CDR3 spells CASRGRITGGAEETQYF. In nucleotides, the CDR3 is TGCGCCAGCCGCGGAAGAATCACAGGGGGCGCGGAGGAGACCCAGTACTTC.

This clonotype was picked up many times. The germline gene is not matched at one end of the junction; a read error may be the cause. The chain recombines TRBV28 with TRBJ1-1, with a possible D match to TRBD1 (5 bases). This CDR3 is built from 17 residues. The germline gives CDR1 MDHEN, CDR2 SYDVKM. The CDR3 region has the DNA TGTGCCAGCAGTCCTAGACAGCCGAGGGCTCTGAACACTGAGGCTTTCTTT. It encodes CASSPRQPRALNTEAFF.

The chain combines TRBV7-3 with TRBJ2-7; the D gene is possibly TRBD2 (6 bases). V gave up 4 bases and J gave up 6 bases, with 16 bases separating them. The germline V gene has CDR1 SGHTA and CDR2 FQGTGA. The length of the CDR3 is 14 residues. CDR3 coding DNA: TGTGCCAGCAGCTCGCGGGGCGGACTCTCCGAGCAGTACTTC. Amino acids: CASSSRGGLSEQYF.

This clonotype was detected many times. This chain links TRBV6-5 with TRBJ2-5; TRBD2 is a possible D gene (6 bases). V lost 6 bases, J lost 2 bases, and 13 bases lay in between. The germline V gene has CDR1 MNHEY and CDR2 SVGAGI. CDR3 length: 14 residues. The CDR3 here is CASRPGLEQETQYF. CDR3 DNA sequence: TGTGCCAGCAGACCGGGACTCGAGCAAGAGACCCAGTACTTC.

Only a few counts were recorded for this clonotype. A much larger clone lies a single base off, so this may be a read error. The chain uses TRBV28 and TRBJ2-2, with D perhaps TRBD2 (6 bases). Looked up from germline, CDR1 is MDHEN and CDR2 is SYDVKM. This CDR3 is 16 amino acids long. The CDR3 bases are TGTGCCAGCAGTTTCCTCGCTCGGGGGAACACCGGGGGGCTGTTTTTT. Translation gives CASSFLARGNTGGLFF.

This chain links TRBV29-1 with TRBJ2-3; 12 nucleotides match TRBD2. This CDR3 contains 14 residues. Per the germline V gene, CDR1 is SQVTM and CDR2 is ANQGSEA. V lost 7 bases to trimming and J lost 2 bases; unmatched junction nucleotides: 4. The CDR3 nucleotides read TGCAGCGCGGGACTAGCGGGCTACACAGATACGCAGTATTTT. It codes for CSAGLAGYTDTQYF.

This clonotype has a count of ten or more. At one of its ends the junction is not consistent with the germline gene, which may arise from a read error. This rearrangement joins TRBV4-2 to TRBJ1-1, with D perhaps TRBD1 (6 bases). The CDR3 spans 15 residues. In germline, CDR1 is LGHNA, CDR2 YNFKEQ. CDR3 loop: CASSPDWTAYTEAFF. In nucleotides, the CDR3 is TGTGCCAGTAGCCCCGATTGGACAGCATACACTGAAGCTTTCTTT.

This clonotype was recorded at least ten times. The CDR3 DNA follows: TGCGCCAGCAGCTCCGGGGGGTCCCATCTGAATGAGCAGTTCTTC. Amino acid sequence: CASSSGGSHLNEQFF. This sequence joins TRBV5-1 and TRBJ2-1; 7 bases line up with TRBD2. Germline V gives CDR1 SGHRS, CDR2 YFSETQ. CDR3 length equals 15 residues. Trimming at V came to 3 bases and at J to 7 bases, leaving 10 bases not matched to a gene.

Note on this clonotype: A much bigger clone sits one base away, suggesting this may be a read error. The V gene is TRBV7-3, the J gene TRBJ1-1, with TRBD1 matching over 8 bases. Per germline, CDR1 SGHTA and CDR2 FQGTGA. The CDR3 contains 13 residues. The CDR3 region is CASSLGQDTEASF. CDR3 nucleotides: TGTGCCAGCAGCTTGGGACAGGACACTGAAGCTTCCTTT.

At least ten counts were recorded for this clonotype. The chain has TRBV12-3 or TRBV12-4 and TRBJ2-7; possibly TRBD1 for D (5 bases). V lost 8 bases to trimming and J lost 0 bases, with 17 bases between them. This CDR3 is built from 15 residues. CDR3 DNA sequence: TGTGCCAGCGTCCAAGGGGCCAGGAGCTCCTACGAGCAGTACTTC. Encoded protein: CASVQGARSSYEQYF.

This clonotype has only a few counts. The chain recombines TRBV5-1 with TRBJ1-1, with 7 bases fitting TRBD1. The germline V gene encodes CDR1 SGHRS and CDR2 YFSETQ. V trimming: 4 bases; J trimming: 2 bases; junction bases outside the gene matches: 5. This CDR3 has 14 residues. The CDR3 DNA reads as TGCGCCAGCAGCGTAGGGACAGCCAACACTGAAGCTTTCTTT. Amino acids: CASSVGTANTEAFF.

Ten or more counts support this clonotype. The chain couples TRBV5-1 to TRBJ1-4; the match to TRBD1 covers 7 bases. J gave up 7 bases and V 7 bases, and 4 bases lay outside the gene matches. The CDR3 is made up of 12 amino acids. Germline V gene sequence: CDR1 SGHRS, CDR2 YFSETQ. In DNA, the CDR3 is TGCGCCAGCCGACAGGGCGGTGAAAAACTGTTTTTT. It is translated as CASRQGGEKLFF. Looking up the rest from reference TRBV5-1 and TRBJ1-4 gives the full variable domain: KAGVTQTPRYLIKTRGQQVTLSCSPISGHRSVSWYQQTPGQGLQFLFEYFSETQRNKGNFPGRFSGRQFSNSRSEMNVSTLELGDSALYLCASRQGGEKLFFGSGTQLSVL.

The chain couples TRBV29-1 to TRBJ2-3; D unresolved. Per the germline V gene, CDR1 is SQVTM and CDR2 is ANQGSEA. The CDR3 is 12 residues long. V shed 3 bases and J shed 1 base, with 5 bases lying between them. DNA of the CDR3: TGCAGCGTTGATATCCGCACAGATACGCAGTATTTT. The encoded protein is CSVDIRTDTQYF.

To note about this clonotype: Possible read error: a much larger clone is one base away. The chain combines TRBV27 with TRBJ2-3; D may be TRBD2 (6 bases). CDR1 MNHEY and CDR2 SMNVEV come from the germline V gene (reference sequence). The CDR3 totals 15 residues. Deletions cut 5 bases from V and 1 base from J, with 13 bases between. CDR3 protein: CASSRRLDCTDTQYF. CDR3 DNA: TGTGCCAGCAGTCGCCGACTAGACTGCACAGATACGCAGTATTTT.

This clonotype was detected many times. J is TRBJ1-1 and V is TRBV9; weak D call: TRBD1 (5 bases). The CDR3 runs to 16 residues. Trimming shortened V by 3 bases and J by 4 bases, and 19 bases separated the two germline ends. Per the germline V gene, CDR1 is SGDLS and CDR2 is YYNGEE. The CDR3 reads CASSAPTKGSSTEAFF. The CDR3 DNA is TGTGCCAGCAGCGCTCCCACAAAGGGGAGTAGCACTGAAGCTTTCTTT.